The sequence of this T cell receptor beta chain was determined in a study of T-cell reconstitution after alpha-beta-depleted transplantation in children (TCRdb year 2016). The study in broad terms: The study quantitatively tracked T-cell immune reconstitution after TCRalphabeta/CD19-depleted allogeneic hematopoietic cell transplantation in children using TCR repertoire profiling.

General findings and caveats noted by the study authors: Over the following months the frequencies of hyperexpanded clones went down, and after one year T-cell counts and TCRbeta diversity were mostly credited to newly produced T cells. The apparently early alphabetaT-cell count recovery about two months after transplant was reportedly dependent on only several hundred rapidly expanded clones derived from non-depleted graft cells. In some patients, the high TCRbeta diversity seen at day 60 was put down to recipient T cells and intrathymic progenitors that had survived conditioning.

The sample's treatment or condition label, decoded: allogeneic hematopoietic cell transplantation with graft depleted of TCRalphabeta T cells and CD19 B cells. The transplant recipients were children given TCRalphabeta/CD19-depleted allogeneic hematopoietic cell grafts. As for this clonotype: Its antigen is not yet known. No per-base quality is available; no much larger clone lies one base away.

CDR1 and CDR2, looked up from the germline V gene, are MNHNS and SASEGT. The CDR3 has 14 amino acids, counting the end cysteine and phenylalanine. Only CDR3 DNA remains: 42 bases, in frame from the first base. Trimming accounts for 10 bases at V and 4 bases at J, while the number of junction bases matched to no gene is 9. Receptor amplification or capture employed PCR. For sequencing, an Illumina HiSeq 2500 was employed. Molecular barcoding was employed in the preparation of TCR libraries, with unique molecular identifiers being used to normalize TCRbeta repertoire quantification. Through fastp at Q25 and MiXCR, TCRdb rebuilt clones from the public reads, retaining in-frame beta chains. All rows with the same CDR3 protein become a single entry with the most common DNA and genes. Within this sample are about 300,000 distinct CDR3 sequences, with roughly 9.1% of them counted one time only. Of the sample, around 7.5% is held by the ten largest clones.

This clonotype originated in a boy less than two years old with acute myeloid leukemia, due to receive a stem cell transplant. The rearranged segments are TRBV6-1 and TRBJ2-2; TRBD1 aligns with 7 central bases. Material: PBMCs, obtained before TCRalphabeta/CD19-depleted stem cell transplant. The CDR3 in this case is CATGRDSTTGELFF. Read as DNA, the sequence is TGTGCCACCGGCCGGGACAGCACCACCGGGGAGCTGTTTTTT.